The 27 T cell receptor beta chains presented below share a single source sample, sequenced in a study of T cells in localized non-small cell lung cancer. The table came from immunoSEQ multiplex PCR; TCRdb's copy has only in-frame clones and leaves some out. The table lists roughly 14,000 clones, roughly 80% of them singletons. Sequencing was performed on peripheral blood, taken before any cancer treatment. The source of these receptors is a female donor over 55 with stage I squamous cell lung carcinoma.

The chain has TRBV19 and TRBJ1-2; TRBD1 agrees at 10 bases. CDR1 is LNHDA and CDR2 is SQIVND in the germline V gene (reference sequence). Unmatched junction bases numbered 7, after V lost 5 bases and J lost 4 bases. This CDR3 is 15 amino acids long. The CDR3 nucleotides are TGTGCCAGTAGTCAAAAGACAGGGGGCACCTATGGCTACACCTTC. Amino acids: CASSQKTGGTYGYTF.

This clone was counted a single time. This sequence joins TRBV2 and TRBJ1-1; the D gene is possibly TRBD1 (6 bases). Between the trimmed V and J ends, which lost 4 bases and 4 bases, there was a span of 13 bases. The CDR3 has 14 residues. In germline, CDR1 is SNHLY, CDR2 FYNNEI. This CDR3 is CASSARGGSTEAFF. Here the CDR3 DNA reads TGTGCCAGCAGTGCCAGGGGAGGGAGCACTGAAGCTTTCTTT.

In regard to this clone: Because it lacks the conserved phenylalanine or tryptophan at the end, this CDR3 is likely a read error. The chain combines TRBV5-1 with TRBJ2-7; 7 bases fit TRBD1. The CDR3 length is 13 residues. The germline CDR1 and CDR2 sequences are SGHRS and YFSETQ. The V and J ends lost 3 bases and 2 bases, in that order; junction bases with no gene match: 2. The CDR3 region is CASSWDRTYEQYL. DNA of the CDR3: TGCGCCAGCAGCTGGGACAGAACCTACGAGCAGTACCTC.

V is TRBV15 and J is TRBJ1-5; TRBD1 matches 8 bases. V shed 5 bases and J 7 bases; nucleotides not matched to a gene: 16. CDR1 LNHNV and CDR2 YYDKDF come from the germline V gene (reference sequence). The CDR3 spans 17 residues. DNA of the CDR3: TGTGCCACCAGCCCACGGCCCCCAGGGGGCGCAGGGCAGCCCCAGCATTTT. This translates into CATSPRPPGGAGQPQHF.

The chain has TRBV5-1 and TRBJ2-5; 8 bases line up with TRBD1. Germline CDR1 reads SGHRS; CDR2 reads YFSETQ. V lost 3 bases, J lost 5 bases, and 9 bases stayed unmatched. The CDR3 runs to 15 residues. Written as DNA, the CDR3 is TGCGCCAGCAGCTCAGGGACTCCAGGGGGCGAGACCCAGTACTTC. Translating gives CASSSGTPGGETQYF.

This clone was observed a single time. V gene TRBV7-3 combines with J gene TRBJ1-1; D perhaps matches TRBD1 (5 bases). Germline V lookup: CDR1 SGHTA, CDR2 FQGTGA. The CDR3 totals 17 residues. V was clipped by 1 base and J by 6 bases, with 21 bases between them. In DNA, the CDR3 is TGTGCCAGCAGCTTAATACCACGGCGGGGGTCTGCGGCTGAAGCTTTCTTT. Translating it yields CASSLIPRRGSAAEAFF.

This chain joins TRBV19 and TRBJ1-4; D gene unclear. CDR3 length: 13 amino acids. The germline gives CDR1 LNHDA, CDR2 SQIVND (reference sequence). With 7 bases removed from V and 6 bases from J, the gap between germline ends came to 12 bases. In nucleotides, the CDR3 is TGTGCCAGTAAACCACCCCGGGATGAAAAACTGTTTTTT. Translation gives CASKPPRDEKLFF.

The rearrangement uses TRBV7-2 and TRBJ2-7; no clear D. The CDR3 totals 16 residues. Germline V CDR1 and CDR2: SGHTA, FQGNSA. V was cut by 1 base and J by 3 bases, with 16 bases left in between. The CDR3 sequence is CASSLGIGHQYYEQYF. In DNA, the CDR3 is TGTGCCAGCAGCTTAGGAATCGGTCACCAGTACTACGAGCAGTACTTC.

The V and J genes are TRBV28 and TRBJ2-3, with 9 positions matching TRBD2. There are 15 residues in the CDR3. The trim removed 4 bases at V and 4 bases at J, leaving 6 bases unmatched. CDR1 is MDHEN and CDR2 is SYDVKM in the germline V gene. In nucleotides, the CDR3 is TGTGCCAGCAGTTCCCTGGCGGGGGGGTCAGATACGCAGTATTTT. The encoded protein is CASSSLAGGSDTQYF.

This sequence joins TRBV4-1 and TRBJ2-7; the D call may be TRBD1 or TRBD2 (5 bases each). V lost 1 base to trimming and J lost 0 bases, with 10 bases between them. The germline V gene encodes CDR1 MGHRA and CDR2 YSYEKL. The CDR3 spans 15 residues. The CDR3 DNA reads TGCGCCAGCAGCCAAGGGCCGGGGCACTCCTACGAGCAGTACTTC. Residues: CASSQGPGHSYEQYF.

Details on this clone: A junction boundary mismatches the germline segment, possibly from a read error. The CDR3 sequence: CASSLVTGNTKAFF. DNA for the CDR3: TGCGCCAGCAGCTTGGTTACAGGTAACACTAAAGCTTTCTTT. V is TRBV5-1 and J is TRBJ1-1, with D possibly TRBD1 on 5 matching bases. CDR1 is SGHRS, CDR2 YFSETQ, per germline. The CDR3 is 14 residues long.

The chain is built from TRBV12-5 and TRBJ2-3; D is undetermined. V was trimmed by 4 bases and J by 2 bases, leaving 7 bases between them. Germline V lookup: CDR1 LGHNT, CDR2 FRNRAP. This CDR3 spans 13 amino acids. CDR3 loop: CASGSTLTDTQYF. CDR3 DNA sequence: TGTGCTAGTGGTTCGACCCTCACAGATACGCAGTATTTT.

The V call is TRBV27, the J call TRBJ2-7; TRBD2 aligns across 7 bases. V shed 5 bases, J shed 2 bases, and the junction held 9 bases outside the gene matches. CDR1 and CDR2 from the germline V gene are MNHEY and SMNVEV (reference sequence). The CDR3 extends over 15 amino acids. CDR3 sequence: CASSLLQGGTYEQYF. The CDR3 nucleotides are TGTGCCAGCAGTCTCCTCCAGGGAGGGACCTACGAGCAGTACTTC.

The chain carries TRBV4-3 and TRBJ2-7; D remains ambiguous. CDR1 LGHNA and CDR2 YSLEER come from the germline V gene. V gave up 0 bases and J gave up 3 bases, with 9 bases separating them. CDR3 length equals 14 residues. Written as DNA, the CDR3 is TGCGCCAGCAGCCAAGACTGGTCAGGCTACGAGCAGTACTTC. The encoded protein is CASSQDWSGYEQYF.

The gene calls are TRBV5-1 and TRBJ2-3, with TRBD1 identical over 8 bases. The CDR3 loop spans 14 amino acids. J gave up 2 bases and V 4 bases, and 3 bases lay outside the gene matches. In germline, CDR1 is SGHRS, CDR2 YFSETQ. This CDR3 reads CASSVGQDTDTQYF. CDR3 bases: TGCGCCAGCAGCGTGGGACAGGACACAGATACGCAGTATTTT.

The gene calls are TRBV9 and TRBJ2-1, with D possibly called TRBD1 or TRBD2 (7 bases each). Germline CDR1 SGDLS, CDR2 YYNGEE. Deletions cut 0 bases from V and 13 bases from J, with 29 bases between. The CDR3 consists of 18 residues. As DNA, the CDR3 is TGTGCCAGCAGCGTAGAATCCCCGGGCAGGGGGGGGAGGATGAGACAGTTCTTC. This codes for CASSVESPGRGGRMRQFF.

The rearrangement links TRBV12-5 to TRBJ2-1, with a weak D call TRBD2 (5 bases). The CDR3 consists of 16 residues. The ends were cut back, 6 bases at V and 0 bases at J, with 15 bases in the middle. Per germline, CDR1 LGHNT and CDR2 FRNRAP. The CDR3 nucleotides are TGTGCTAGTGGCCCCCCGACTACACGCTCCTACAATGAGCAGTTCTTC. This sequence encodes CASGPPTTRSYNEQFF.

The chain couples TRBV11-2 to TRBJ2-2, with D possibly matching TRBD2 (7 bases). There are 15 residues in the CDR3. Trimming stripped 5 bases from V and 8 bases from J, with 18 bases between. Per germline, CDR1 SGHAT and CDR2 FQNNGV. As DNA, the CDR3 is TGTGCCAGCAGCGCCGGGGGGCCGACCTTGGGGGAGCTGTTTTTT. Its protein is CASSAGGPTLGELFF.

J is TRBJ2-1 and V is TRBV2; 10 bases match TRBD2. V was pared by 1 base and J by 9 bases, with 9 bases of the junction left unmatched. Germline V gene data show CDR1 as SNHLY and CDR2 as FYNNEI. There are 16 residues in the CDR3. For the CDR3, the DNA is TGTGCCAGCAGTGAAGGGGAGCGGGGGGGTACGGGTGAGCAGTTCTTC. Its translation is CASSEGERGGTGEQFF.

The rearrangement links TRBV18 to TRBJ2-3; D is ambiguous. Trimming stripped 5 bases from V and 6 bases from J, with 9 bases between. Germline V gives CDR1 KGHSH, CDR2 LQKENI. CDR3 length equals 12 residues. CDR3 region: CASSSGGDTQYF. The CDR3 DNA sequence: TGTGCCAGCTCATCCGGTGGGGATACGCAGTATTTT.

The V and J genes are TRBV7-6 and TRBJ2-5; D is tentatively TRBD1 or TRBD2 (5 bases each). Trimming cost V 5 bases and J 7 bases, with 17 bases left between them. Germline CDR1 is SGHVS and CDR2 is FNYEAQ. CDR3 length: 14 amino acids. The CDR3 nucleotides are TGTGCCAGCAGCAGCAGGGACCTTGGAGGGACCCAGTACTTC. It is translated as CASSSRDLGGTQYF.

This clone was observed a single time. V is TRBV27 and J is TRBJ2-3; no reliable D call. The CDR3 sequence is 14 residues long. The V end lost 6 bases, the J end lost 0 bases, and 10 bases lay between the germline ends. Germline V gives CDR1 MNHEY, CDR2 SMNVEV (reference sequence). The CDR3 sequence is CASRRPRSTDTQYF. CDR3 nucleotide sequence: TGTGCCAGCAGGCGACCTAGGAGCACAGATACGCAGTATTTT.

J is TRBJ2-3 and V is TRBV7-2; the D is unclear. Trimming removed 4 bases at V and 0 bases at J, with 8 bases between. CDR1 and CDR2 (germline): SGHTA, FQGNSA. The CDR3 sequence is 14 residues long. CDR3 residues: CASSYGRSTDTQYF. As DNA, the CDR3 is TGTGCCAGCAGCTACGGAAGGAGCACAGATACGCAGTATTTT.

There are a few counts of this clone. The V gene is TRBV11-3, the J gene TRBJ1-3; 9 bases fit TRBD1. Germline-derived CDR1 and CDR2 are SGHNT and YENEEA. Unmatched junction bases numbered 8, after V lost 5 bases and J lost 0 bases. The CDR3 is made up of 17 amino acids. Written as DNA, the CDR3 is TGTGCCAGCAGCGGACTGGACAGGGGTTTCTCTGGAAACACCATATATTTT. It translates to CASSGLDRGFSGNTIYF.

The chain combines TRBV18 with TRBJ2-3, with 10 bases fitting TRBD2. The CDR3 contains 15 residues. Trimming at V came to 5 bases and at J to 1 base, leaving 3 bases not matched to a gene. CDR1 and CDR2 (germline): KGHSH, LQKENI. This CDR3 is CASSSTSGGTDTQYF. The CDR3 bases are TGTGCCAGCTCATCCACTAGCGGGGGCACAGATACGCAGTATTTT.

The V call is TRBV9, the J call TRBJ1-1; weak D call: TRBD1 (5 bases). The ends were cut back, 4 bases at V and 1 base at J, with 11 bases in the middle. In germline, CDR1 is SGDLS, CDR2 YYNGEE. The CDR3 contains 14 residues. DNA for the CDR3: TGTGCCAGCAGCCCCACAGGTCAGAACACTGAAGCTTTCTTT. Its translation is CASSPTGQNTEAFF.

The CDR3 coding sequence is TGTGCCAGCAGCTTAGGTCGGCTAGCGGGGGGGCCTCGGGAGACCCAGTACTTC. This gives the protein CASSLGRLAGGPRETQYF. This chain links TRBV11-2 with TRBJ2-5; 12 bases fit TRBD2. V dropped 1 base and J dropped 5; count of bases not matched to a gene: 11. The CDR3 covers 18 residues. Germline V gives CDR1 SGHAT, CDR2 FQNNGV. Looking up the rest from reference TRBV11-2 and TRBJ2-5 gives the full variable domain: EAGVAQSPRYKIIEKRQSVAFWCNPISGHATLYWYQQILGQGPKLLIQFQNNGVVDDSQLPKDRFSAERLKGVDSTLKIQPAKLEDSAVYLCASSLGRLAGGPRETQYFGPGTRLLVL.